Shown below are 32 T cell receptor beta chains from a single sample sequenced in a study of blood T cell repertoires in COVID-19. TCRdb keeps only in-frame clones here, not all; method: immunoSEQ multiplex PCR. The top ten hold approximately 1.2% of the sample, which has about 170,000 clones, approximately 86% seen once. The sequenced sample consisted of peripheral blood. All receptors come from a man in his sixties who had recovered from COVID-19.

V is TRBV6-2 or TRBV6-3 and J is TRBJ2-1, with TRBD2 matching over 7 bases. This CDR3 spans 14 amino acids. V dropped 0 bases and J dropped 9; count of bases not matched to a gene: 5. The germline gives CDR1 MNHEY, CDR2 SVGEGT. CDR3 residues: CASSYSGGTGEQFF. The DNA for the CDR3 is TGTGCCAGCAGTTACTCGGGGGGGACGGGTGAGCAGTTCTTC.

The chain employs TRBV6-5 and TRBJ1-5, with 7 nucleotides matching TRBD1. In germline, CDR1 is MNHEY, CDR2 SVGAGI. Trimming removed 8 bases from V and 7 bases from J; junction bases left unmatched: 5. This CDR3 region has 12 residues. This CDR3 reads CASFEGAQPQHF. In nucleotides, the CDR3 is TGTGCCAGCTTTGAGGGGGCACAGCCCCAGCATTTT.

The rearrangement uses TRBV6-4 and TRBJ1-1; maybe TRBD1 (6 bases). The CDR3 extends over 16 amino acids. Trimming left V 2 bases short and J 4 bases short, with 17 bases between. From germline, CDR1 is MRHNA and CDR2 SNTAGT. The CDR3 DNA sequence: TGTGCCAGCAGTGACCCGAGGGGGACCCTAGGCACTGAAGCTTTCTTT. This gives the protein CASSDPRGTLGTEAFF.

The chain links TRBV6-1 to TRBJ1-1, with D possibly matching TRBD1 (5 bases). V was pared by 4 bases and J by 1 base, with 16 bases between. This CDR3 spans 16 amino acids. Germline CDR1 reads MNHNS; CDR2 reads SASEGT. CDR3 DNA sequence: TGTGCCAGCAGTGTCCTGGAGGGGAGGGGGAACACTGAAGCTTTCTTT. Translating it yields CASSVLEGRGNTEAFF.

The chain is built from TRBV19 and TRBJ1-2, with 9 positions matching TRBD1. The germline V gene has CDR1 LNHDA and CDR2 SQIVND (reference sequence). The CDR3 runs to 14 residues. Trimming removed 6 bases from V and 7 bases from J; junction bases left unmatched: 9. CDR3 nucleotide sequence: TGTGCCAGTAGCCTTGGACAGGGGAGTCCTGGCTACACCTTC. It encodes CASSLGQGSPGYTF.

The chain couples TRBV14 to TRBJ2-7; no clear D. The CDR3 length is 11 residues. CDR1 is SGHDN and CDR2 is FVKESK in the germline V gene. V was trimmed by 5 bases and J by 4 bases, leaving 6 bases between them. The CDR3 coding sequence is TGTGCCAGCAGCTCCAATTACGAGCAGTACTTC. Encoded protein: CASSSNYEQYF.

This clone was found many times. This chain connects TRBV5-6 to TRBJ1-1, with a tentative D call TRBD1 (5 bases). The CDR3 runs 11 residues. Germline loops: CDR1 SGHDT, CDR2 YYEEEE. Trimming pared 2 bases from V and 7 bases from J, leaving 6 bases between. In DNA, the CDR3 is TGTGCCAGCAGCTTTGACAGTGAAGCTTTCTTT. It translates to CASSFDSEAFF. Full variable domain (rest looked up from reference TRBV5-6 and TRBJ1-1): DAGVTQSPTHLIKTRGQQVTLRCSPKSGHDTVSWYQQALGQGPQFIFQYYEEEERQRGNFPDRFSGHQFPNYSSELNVNALLLGDSALYLCASSFDSEAFFGQGTRLTVV.

The chain couples TRBV5-8 to TRBJ1-5, with D possibly being TRBD1 (6 bases). Germline V lookup: CDR1 SGHTS, CDR2 YDEGEE. The germline V and J ends were trimmed by 0 bases and 6 bases, with 10 bases remaining between them. This CDR3 contains 14 residues. In DNA, the CDR3 is TGTGCCAGCAGCTTGGGCAGGGGTAGTCAGCCCCAGCATTTT. Translating gives CASSLGRGSQPQHF.

A few counts support this clone. The chain combines TRBV7-9 with TRBJ1-5, with a weak D call TRBD1 (6 bases). This CDR3 spans 17 amino acids. Germline V CDR1 and CDR2: SEHNR, FQNEAQ (reference sequence). V lost 5 bases, J lost 0 bases, and 17 bases lay in between. CDR3 in DNA: TGTGCCAGCAGCCAAGGATTCGGACAGACTAGCAATCAGCCCCAGCATTTT. The encoded protein is CASSQGFGQTSNQPQHF.

The V and J genes are TRBV9 and TRBJ1-1; 8 bases are a match to TRBD1. The CDR3 loop spans 17 amino acids. CDR1 and CDR2 from the germline V gene are SGDLS and YYNGEE. V was pared by 3 bases and J by 0 bases, with 10 bases of the junction left unmatched. CDR3 bases: TGTGCCAGCAGCGCAACCGGACAGGGCAAAATGAACACTGAAGCTTTCTTT. This gives the protein CASSATGQGKMNTEAFF.

This clone was observed a few times. The gene calls are TRBV5-1 and TRBJ2-1; 7 bases fit TRBD2. The CDR3 is 14 residues long. Germline V gene sequence: CDR1 SGHRS, CDR2 YFSETQ. V was clipped by 0 bases and J by 6 bases; unmatched bases: 3. The CDR3 DNA reads TGCGCCAGCAGCTTGGGCAGGGAGGGCAATGAGCAGTTCTTC. It codes for CASSLGREGNEQFF.

This clone showed up just once. The chain uses TRBV6-2 or TRBV6-3 and TRBJ1-3; TRBD1 might be the D (5 bases). The CDR3 runs to 15 residues. Trimming pared 2 bases from V and 2 bases from J, leaving 10 bases between. Per germline, CDR1 MNHEY and CDR2 SVGEGT. As DNA, the CDR3 is TGTGCCAGCAGTTACAAGCGGGACCCTGGAAACACCATATATTTT. Amino acid sequence: CASSYKRDPGNTIYF.

This chain joins TRBV5-1 and TRBJ2-3; perhaps TRBD2 as D (5 bases). V lost 6 bases and J lost 6, with 23 bases in between. CDR3 size: 16 residues. Per the germline V gene, CDR1 is SGHRS and CDR2 is YFSETQ. As DNA, the CDR3 is TGCGCCAGCACCGCGGGCGGGTTTAACCTAGGGGATACGCAGTATTTT. This encodes CASTAGGFNLGDTQYF.

The genes are TRBV7-4 and TRBJ2-1; D might be TRBD2 (6 bases). This CDR3 region has 15 residues. Trimming pared 4 bases from V and 0 bases from J, leaving 10 bases between. Germline CDR1 reads SGHVT; CDR2 reads SQSDAQ. CDR3 protein: CASSSAGSSYNEQFF. Written as DNA, the CDR3 is TGTGCCAGCAGCTCCGCGGGGAGCTCCTACAATGAGCAGTTCTTC.

This chain connects TRBV29-1 to TRBJ1-2; the D gene is possibly TRBD1 (5 bases). This CDR3 has 14 residues. Trimming removed 6 bases at V and 4 bases at J, with 18 bases between. Germline V gene data show CDR1 as SQVTM and CDR2 as ANQGSEA. CDR3 nucleotides: TGCAGCGTCCGTAGCGGGGGGTCCAGCTATGGCTACACCTTC. As protein: CSVRSGGSSYGYTF.

The chain joins TRBV3-1 (or the pseudogene TRBV3-2) to TRBJ2-1, with D uncertain. V dropped 5 bases and J dropped 4 bases, with 6 bases sitting between them. Germline V gives CDR1 LGHDT, CDR2 YNNKEL (reference sequence). CDR3 size: 12 residues. The chain's CDR3 is CASSIRYNEQFF. The DNA of the CDR3 is TGTGCCAGCAGCATTAGATACAATGAGCAGTTCTTC.

CDR3 nucleotide sequence: TGTGCCAGTAGTATGGGAGTAAACTATGGCTACACCTTC. It yields the protein CASSMGVNYGYTF. This chain joins TRBV19 and TRBJ1-2; no reliable D call. CDR1 LNHDA and CDR2 SQIVND come from the germline V gene (reference sequence). The CDR3 has 13 residues. Trimming cost V 3 bases and J 2 bases, with 7 bases left between them.

The rearrangement links TRBV11-2 to TRBJ1-1; 8 bases align to TRBD1. The germline V gene encodes CDR1 SGHAT and CDR2 FQNNGV. J was trimmed by 8 bases and V by 5 bases; bases with no gene match: 4. The CDR3 loop spans 12 amino acids. The CDR3: CASSPGQGEAFF. In DNA form, the CDR3 reads TGTGCCAGCAGCCCAGGACAGGGAGAAGCTTTCTTT.

This chain uses TRBV6-8 with TRBJ2-3, with 7 bases matching TRBD1. This CDR3 contains 20 residues. Germline V gene lookup returns CDR1 MNHGY and CDR2 SAAAGT. Trimming cost V 1 base and J 0 bases; bases outside gene matches: 16. CDR3 coding DNA: TGTGCCAGCAGTTACTTTGACCAGGGGGACGCGAGTTCTAGCACAGATACGCAGTATTTT. It specifies CASSYFDQGDASSSTDTQYF.

The rearrangement joins TRBV10-3 to TRBJ1-2, with a weak D call TRBD1 (5 bases). Germline lookup yields CDR1 ENHRY and CDR2 SYGVKD. The length of the CDR3 is 13 residues. Trimming removed 3 bases at V and 9 bases at J, with 14 bases between. In nucleotides, the CDR3 is TGTGCCATCAGTGACCCCGGGGGAGTTCGCTACACCTTC. Encoded protein: CAISDPGGVRYTF.

The rearrangement uses TRBV6-2 or TRBV6-3 and TRBJ2-7; tentative D call: TRBD2 (5 bases). Trimming pared 5 bases from V and 1 base from J, leaving 12 bases between. CDR3 length: 14 residues. CDR1 is MNHEY, CDR2 SVGEGT, per germline. CDR3 residues: CASSPRGSSYEQYF. CDR3 DNA sequence: TGTGCCAGCAGTCCCCGGGGTAGTTCCTACGAGCAGTACTTC.

This chain uses TRBV19 with TRBJ2-1, with 10 positions matching TRBD2. CDR3 length equals 15 residues. V trimming: 5 bases; J trimming: 6 bases; junction bases outside the gene matches: 7. Germline lookup yields CDR1 LNHDA and CDR2 SQIVND (reference sequence). The CDR3 protein is CASSDTSGEANEQFF. The CDR3 region has the DNA TGTGCCAGTAGTGATACTAGCGGGGAAGCCAATGAGCAGTTCTTC.

This clone appeared a few times. The chain recombines TRBV3-1 (or the pseudogene TRBV3-2) with TRBJ2-2, with TRBD2 identical over 7 bases. This CDR3 has 16 residues. With V trimmed by 3 bases and J by 3 bases, 7 bases remained unmatched. Germline V CDR1 and CDR2: LGHDT, YNNKEL (reference sequence). CDR3 protein: CASSQGGRQHTGELFF. The DNA of the CDR3 is TGTGCCAGCAGCCAGGGGGGGAGACAGCACACCGGGGAGCTGTTTTTT.

This clone was seen a handful of times. The gene calls are TRBV12-3 or TRBV12-4 and TRBJ2-1; possibly TRBD1 for D (6 bases). This CDR3 has 12 residues. V was cut by 3 bases and J by 9 bases, with 9 bases left in between. Written as DNA, the CDR3 is TGTGCCAGCAGTTTCAGGGGTGGTGAGCAGTTCTTC. Protein product: CASSFRGGEQFF.

The V gene is TRBV19, the J gene TRBJ1-1; D remains unclear. Trimming took off 7 bases at V and 0 bases at J, with 9 bases between the two ends. Germline assignment: CDR1 LNHDA and CDR2 SQIVND (reference sequence). The CDR3 spans 13 residues. In nucleotides, the CDR3 is TGTGCCAGTACTTTCACTGTGAACACTGAAGCTTTCTTT. This codes for CASTFTVNTEAFF.

This clone appeared a few times. J is TRBJ2-7 and V is TRBV7-9; 10 positions match TRBD1. After removal of 6 bases from V and 5 bases from J, the junction contained 7 bases not matched to a gene. This CDR3 contains 14 residues. Germline lookup yields CDR1 SEHNR and CDR2 FQNEAQ (reference sequence). The CDR3 sequence: CASRRDRGMDEQYF. The CDR3 DNA sequence: TGTGCCAGCAGACGGGACAGGGGAATGGACGAGCAGTACTTC.

V and J are TRBV4-3 and TRBJ2-7; 8 bases align to TRBD1. The CDR3 runs 14 residues. V lost 1 base to trimming and J lost 4 bases; unmatched junction nucleotides: 3. Looked up from germline, CDR1 is LGHNA and CDR2 is YSLEER. CDR3 nucleotides: TGCGCCAGCAGCCAAGGGACAGGGAAGTACGAGCAGTACTTC. This codes for CASSQGTGKYEQYF.

This rearrangement joins TRBV30 to TRBJ1-1, with a weak D call TRBD1 (6 bases). The CDR3 sequence is 15 residues long. V was trimmed by 2 bases and J by 0 bases, leaving 13 bases between them. Germline assignment: CDR1 GTSNPN and CDR2 SVGIG (reference sequence). The CDR3 here is CAWSLQGRMNTEAFF. CDR3 DNA: TGTGCCTGGAGTTTGCAGGGGAGAATGAACACTGAAGCTTTCTTT.

This chain uses TRBV7-9 with TRBJ1-5; D might be TRBD1 (6 bases). The germline gives CDR1 SEHNR, CDR2 FQNEAQ (reference sequence). This CDR3 is built from 13 residues. V shed 1 base and J shed 7 bases, with 8 bases lying between them. The CDR3 here is CASSLEGVQPQHF. In DNA form, the CDR3 reads TGTGCCAGCAGCTTAGAGGGGGTCCAGCCCCAGCATTTT. The full variable domain, completed using reference TRBV7-9 and TRBJ1-5, is DTGVSQNPRHKITKRGQNVTFRCDPISEHNRLYWYRQTLGQGPEFLTYFQNEAQLEKSRLLSDRFSAERPKGSFSTLEIQRTEQGDSAMYLCASSLEGVQPQHFGDGTRLSIL.

This sequence joins TRBV30 and TRBJ1-5; D unclear. V lost 1 base and J lost 7, with 11 bases in between. Germline CDR1 and CDR2: GTSNPN and SVGIG (reference sequence). The CDR3 runs 13 residues. The CDR3 sequence is CAWSGGVEQPQHF. DNA of the CDR3: TGTGCCTGGAGTGGCGGGGTGGAACAGCCCCAGCATTTT.

The DNA of the CDR3 is TGTGCCAGCAGCCCCAGGACAGGGGGCGGGTCCTACGAGCAGTACTTC. Its protein product is CASSPRTGGGSYEQYF. This chain links TRBV7-8 with TRBJ2-7; TRBD1 matches at 11 bases. This CDR3 has 16 amino acids. The V gene end was trimmed by 5 bases and the J gene end by 1 base; junction bases not matched to a gene: 7. Germline values: CDR1 SGHVS, CDR2 FQNEAQ.

The rearrangement uses TRBV13 and TRBJ2-1, with a tentative D call TRBD2 (7 bases). The CDR3 consists of 14 residues. The germline CDR1 and CDR2 sequences are PRHDT and FYEKMQ (reference sequence). Trimming shortened V by 5 bases and J by 5 bases, and 13 bases separated the two germline ends. In nucleotides, the CDR3 is TGTGCCAGCAGCCGAGGGGGGGGGCACAATGAGCAGTTCTTC. It specifies CASSRGGGHNEQFF.